Below are 11 T cell receptor beta chains sequenced from a single sample in a study of blood T cell repertoires in COVID-19. Method: immunoSEQ multiplex PCR; TCRdb's copy keeps in-frame clones and lacks some. The sample records tens of thousands of clones, under 80% being singletons. Specimen: peripheral blood. Source of these receptors: a woman older than 75 with active or convalescent COVID-19.

The V gene is TRBV29-1, the J gene TRBJ1-2, with TRBD1 as a possible D gene (6 bases). Trimming shortened V by 0 bases and J by 6 bases, and 14 bases separated the two germline ends. The length of the CDR3 is 14 residues. The germline V gene encodes CDR1 SQVTM and CDR2 ANQGSEA. In DNA, the CDR3 is TGCAGCGTTGAAGATTACCAGGGGTGGAATGGCTACACCTTC. Residues: CSVEDYQGWNGYTF.

This chain uses TRBV5-6 with TRBJ2-5, with 11 bases aligning to TRBD2. From germline, CDR1 is SGHDT and CDR2 YYEEEE. There are 16 residues in the CDR3. Trimming at V came to 4 bases and at J to 4 bases, leaving 9 bases not matched to a gene. CDR3 DNA: TGTGCCAGCAGCATAATAGCGGGGGGGCCGGGAGAGACCCAGTACTTC. This encodes CASSIIAGGPGETQYF.

This clone was counted between two and nine times. The rearrangement uses TRBV6-1 and TRBJ2-5; 7 bases agree with TRBD1. The CDR3 contains 14 residues. Losses at the gene ends were 0 bases for V and 6 bases for J; bases not matched to a gene: 4. Germline CDR1 and CDR2: MNHNS and SASEGT. CDR3 nucleotides: TGTGCCAGCAGTGAAGCGAACAGGGGCCAGACCCAGTACTTC. Translation gives CASSEANRGQTQYF.

This clone has just one count. This rearrangement joins TRBV5-6 to TRBJ2-7, with D tentatively TRBD2 (5 bases). The V end was cut by 2 bases, the J end by 0 bases, with 9 bases between. This CDR3 spans 14 amino acids. CDR1 is SGHDT and CDR2 is YYEEEE in the germline V gene. In DNA form, the CDR3 reads TGTGCCAGCAGCTTTGGTGGGAGCTCCTACGAGCAGTACTTC. This codes for CASSFGGSSYEQYF.

J is TRBJ2-7 and V is TRBV30; D perhaps matches TRBD2 (5 bases). Looked up from germline, CDR1 is GTSNPN and CDR2 is SVGIG (reference sequence). V was clipped by 2 bases and J by 0 bases, with 14 bases between them. The CDR3 consists of 15 residues. CDR3 bases: TGTGCCTGGAGTTTTACCGGACTGAGCTCCTACGAGCAGTACTTC. It encodes CAWSFTGLSSYEQYF.

The rearrangement uses TRBV28 and TRBJ1-2; 7 nucleotides line up with TRBD1. V was clipped by 6 bases and J by 3 bases; unmatched bases: 7. This CDR3 is built from 14 residues. Germline lookup yields CDR1 MDHEN and CDR2 SYDVKM. The CDR3 is CASRDRVTYYGYTF. CDR3 nucleotide sequence: TGTGCCAGCAGAGACAGGGTCACTTACTATGGCTACACCTTC.

V is TRBV6-2 or TRBV6-3 and J is TRBJ2-2, with 10 positions matching TRBD2. Germline CDR1 MNHEY, CDR2 SVGEGT. CDR3 length: 19 residues. J was trimmed by 2 bases and V by 2 bases; bases with no gene match: 11. The CDR3: CASSYEVLAGLTNTGELFF. The DNA for the CDR3 is TGTGCCAGCAGTTACGAAGTACTAGCGGGGTTAACCAACACCGGGGAGCTGTTTTTT.

The chain is built from TRBV18 and TRBJ2-2, with 7 bases lining up with TRBD1. Germline CDR1 reads KGHSH; CDR2 reads LQKENI. V dropped 4 bases and J dropped 2; count of bases not matched to a gene: 4. The CDR3 spans 15 residues. DNA for the CDR3: TGTGCCAGCTCACAAGGACAGGTCAACACCGGGGAGCTGTTTTTT. Translation gives CASSQGQVNTGELFF.

This chain links TRBV7-2 with TRBJ2-7, with D hard to call. Germline loops: CDR1 SGHTA, CDR2 FQGNSA. V lost 2 bases and J 4 bases, leaving 6 bases between the germline ends. The CDR3 extends over 12 amino acids. CDR3 loop: CASSLYRYEQYF. The CDR3 DNA follows: TGTGCCAGCAGCTTATACAGATACGAGCAGTACTTC.

The rearrangement links TRBV2 to TRBJ2-1; 7 bases are shared with TRBD2. CDR3 length: 14 amino acids. Trimming took 6 bases from V and 8 from J; bases not matched to a gene: 10. CDR1 SNHLY and CDR2 FYNNEI come from the germline V gene. The CDR3 region is CASRPAGSGDEQFF. As DNA, the CDR3 is TGTGCCAGCAGACCAGCGGGGTCTGGAGATGAGCAGTTCTTC.

The chain is built from TRBV6-2 or TRBV6-3 and TRBJ1-6; D perhaps matches TRBD1 (6 bases). Trimming removed 0 bases from V and 5 bases from J, with 11 bases in between. The germline CDR1 and CDR2 sequences are MNHEY and SVGEGT. CDR3 size: 16 residues. DNA of the CDR3: TGTGCCAGCAGTTACTCGAGCCCAGGGGATAATTCACCCCTCCACTTT. It codes for CASSYSSPGDNSPLHF.